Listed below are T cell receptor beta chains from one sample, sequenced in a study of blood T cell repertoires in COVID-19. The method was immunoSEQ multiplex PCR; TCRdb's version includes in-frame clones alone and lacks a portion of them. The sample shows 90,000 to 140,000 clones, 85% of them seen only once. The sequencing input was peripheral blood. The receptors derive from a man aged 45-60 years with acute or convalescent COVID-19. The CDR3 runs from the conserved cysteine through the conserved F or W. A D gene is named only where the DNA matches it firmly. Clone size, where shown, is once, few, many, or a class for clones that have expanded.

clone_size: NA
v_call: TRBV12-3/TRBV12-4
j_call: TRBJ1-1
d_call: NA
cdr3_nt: TGTGCCAGCAAGATAGGGGCAACTGAAGCTTTCTTT
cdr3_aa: CASKIGATEAFF

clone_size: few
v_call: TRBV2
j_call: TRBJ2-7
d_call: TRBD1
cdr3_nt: TGTGCCAGTCGGGACAGGGCTTACGAGCAGTACTTC
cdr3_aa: CASRDRAYEQYF

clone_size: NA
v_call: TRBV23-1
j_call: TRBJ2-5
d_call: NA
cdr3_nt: TGCGCCAGCAGTCAATGGGGGGTTCGCTTGGAGACCCAGTACTTC
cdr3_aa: CASSQWGVRLETQYF

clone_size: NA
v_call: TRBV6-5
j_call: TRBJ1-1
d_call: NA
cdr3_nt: TGTGCCAGCAGTTACGACGAACAGGGTGGCCCGGCTGAAGCTTTCTTT
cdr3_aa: CASSYDEQGGPAEAFF

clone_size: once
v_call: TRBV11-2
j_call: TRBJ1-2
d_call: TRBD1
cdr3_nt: TGTGCCAGCAGCTTATTAGCCGCCGGGACAGGCTATGGCTACACCTTC
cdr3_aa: CASSLLAAGTGYGYTF

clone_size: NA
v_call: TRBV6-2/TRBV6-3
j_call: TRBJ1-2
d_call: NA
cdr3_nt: TGTGCCAGCAGTTATATTGGGTTTCGGGAGGCCTATGGCTACACCTTC
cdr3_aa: CASSYIGFREAYGYTF

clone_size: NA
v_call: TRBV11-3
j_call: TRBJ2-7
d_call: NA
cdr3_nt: TGTGCCAGCAGCCTCCCGACAGGCGAGTCCTACGAGCAGTACTTC
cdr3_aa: CASSLPTGESYEQYF

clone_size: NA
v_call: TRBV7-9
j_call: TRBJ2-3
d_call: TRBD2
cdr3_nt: TGTGCCAGCAGCCCTGGGGGGGGAGTCGGCACAGATACGCAGTATTTT
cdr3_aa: CASSPGGGVGTDTQYF

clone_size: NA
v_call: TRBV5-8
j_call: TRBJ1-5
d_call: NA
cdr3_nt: TGTGCCAGCAGCACGGCAGGGGTTTCTAATCAGCCCCAGCATTTT
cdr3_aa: CASSTAGVSNQPQHF

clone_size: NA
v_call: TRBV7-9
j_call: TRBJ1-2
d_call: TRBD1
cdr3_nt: TGTGCCAGCAGCCAAACGGACAGGGTAGGGGATGGCTACACCTTC
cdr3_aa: CASSQTDRVGDGYTF

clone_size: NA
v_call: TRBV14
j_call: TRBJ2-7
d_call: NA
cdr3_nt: TGTGCCAGCAGCGTCCACCCCGACTTCCGTGGGGAGCAGTACTTC
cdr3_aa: CASSVHPDFRGEQYF

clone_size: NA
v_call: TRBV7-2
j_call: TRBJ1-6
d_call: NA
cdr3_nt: TGTGCCAGCAGCTCTCACGGGGGGGTGAATTCACCCCTCCACTTT
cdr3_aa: CASSSHGGVNSPLHF

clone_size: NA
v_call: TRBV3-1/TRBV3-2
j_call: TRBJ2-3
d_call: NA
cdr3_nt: TGTGCCAGCAGCCATCCTGGGGGACGGGGGACGTTCTATTTT
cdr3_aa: CASSHPGGRGTFYF

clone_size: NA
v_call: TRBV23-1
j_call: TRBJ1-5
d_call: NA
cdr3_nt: TGCGCCAGCAGTCAATCGGGCTTATGGAGGGCGGACCAGCCCCAGCATTTT
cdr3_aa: CASSQSGLWRADQPQHF

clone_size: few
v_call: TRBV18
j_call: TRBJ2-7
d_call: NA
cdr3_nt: TGTGCCAGCTCCCCTTCGAGGACGGAGGCCTACGAGCAGTACTTC
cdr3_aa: CASSPSRTEAYEQYF

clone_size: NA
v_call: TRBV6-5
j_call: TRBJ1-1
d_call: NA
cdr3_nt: TGTGCCAGCAGTTACTCCCTAGGGACAACTGAAGCTTTCTTT
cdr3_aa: CASSYSLGTTEAFF

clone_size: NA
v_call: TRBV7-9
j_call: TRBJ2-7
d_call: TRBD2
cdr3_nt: TGTGCCAGCAGCTCATGGGGGGGCTACGAGCAGTACTTC
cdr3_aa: CASSSWGGYEQYF

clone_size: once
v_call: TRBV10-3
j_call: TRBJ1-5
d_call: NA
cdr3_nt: TGTGCCATCAGTCTAGACTTGTCCGATCAGCCCCAGCATTTT
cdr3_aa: CAISLDLSDQPQHF

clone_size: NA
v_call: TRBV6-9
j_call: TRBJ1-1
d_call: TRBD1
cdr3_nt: TGTGCCAGTAGTTACAGGGACAGGGAAGCTTTCTTT
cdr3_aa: CASSYRDREAFF

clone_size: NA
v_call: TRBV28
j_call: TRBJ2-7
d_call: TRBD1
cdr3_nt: TGTGCCAGCAGTTTAGGGACAGGGAGAGGTAAATTC
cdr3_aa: CASSLGTGRGKF

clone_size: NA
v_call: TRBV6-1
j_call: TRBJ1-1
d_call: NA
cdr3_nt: TGTGCCAGCAGTGACCCCGCAATGGGGGCCCGGACTGAAGCTTTCTTT
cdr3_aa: CASSDPAMGARTEAFF

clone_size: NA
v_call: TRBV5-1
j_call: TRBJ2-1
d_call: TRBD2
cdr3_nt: TGCGCCAGCAGCCAACTAGCGGGAGGGCCTGTAGGATCCAATGAGCAGTTCTTC
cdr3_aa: CASSQLAGGPVGSNEQFF

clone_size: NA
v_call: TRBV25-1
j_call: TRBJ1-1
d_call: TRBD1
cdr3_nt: TGTGCCAGCAGTGATCCGACAGGGGCTTTCTTT
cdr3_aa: CASSDPTGAFF

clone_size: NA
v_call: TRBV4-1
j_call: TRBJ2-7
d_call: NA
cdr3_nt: TGCGCCAGCAGCCAACCCGGAGGGGCCCCCTACGAGCAGTACTTC
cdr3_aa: CASSQPGGAPYEQYF

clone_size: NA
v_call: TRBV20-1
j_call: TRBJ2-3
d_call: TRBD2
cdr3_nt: TGCAGTGCTAGTGAAGCGGGGGTTTACACAGATACGCAGTATTTT
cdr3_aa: CSASEAGVYTDTQYF

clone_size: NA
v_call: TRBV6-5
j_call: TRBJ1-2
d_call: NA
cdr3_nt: TGTGCCAGCAGTTACGGCTGGGAGAACGGATACTATGGCTACACCTTC
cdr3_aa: CASSYGWENGYYGYTF

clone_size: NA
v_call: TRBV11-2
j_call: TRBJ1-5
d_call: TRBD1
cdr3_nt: TGTGCCAGCAGCCGCCAACCGGGACAGAATCAGCCCCAGCATTTT
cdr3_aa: CASSRQPGQNQPQHF

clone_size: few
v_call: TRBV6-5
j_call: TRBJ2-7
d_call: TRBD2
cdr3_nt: TGTGCCAGCAGTTCTTGGACCGGGGGGGTCCACGAGCAGTACTTC
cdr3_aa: CASSSWTGGVHEQYF

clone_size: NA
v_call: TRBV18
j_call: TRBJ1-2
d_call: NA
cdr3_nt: TGTGCCAGCTCACCTCGGACAGTTGGGAACAGCTATGGCTACACCTTC
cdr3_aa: CASSPRTVGNSYGYTF

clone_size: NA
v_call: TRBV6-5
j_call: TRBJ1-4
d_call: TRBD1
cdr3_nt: TGTGCCAGCAGGTCGCCGGGACAGGGTTCTAGGGAACTGTTTTTT
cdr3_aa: CASRSPGQGSRELFF

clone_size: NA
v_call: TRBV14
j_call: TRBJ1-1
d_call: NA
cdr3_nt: TGTGCCAGCAGCATACAGGGTAGGGCTTTCTTT
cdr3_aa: CASSIQGRAFF

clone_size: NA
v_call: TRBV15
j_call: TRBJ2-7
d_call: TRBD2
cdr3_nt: TGTGCCACCAGCTCCCGGCGGGGGGGGACGGCATACGAGCAGTACTTC
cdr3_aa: CATSSRRGGTAYEQYF

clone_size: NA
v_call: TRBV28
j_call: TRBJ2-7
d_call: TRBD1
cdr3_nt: TGTGCCAGCAGTACGGGACAGGCCCCCCACTACGAGCAGTACTTC
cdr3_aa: CASSTGQAPHYEQYF

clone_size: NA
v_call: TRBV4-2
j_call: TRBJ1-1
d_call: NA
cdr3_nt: TGTGCCAGCAGCAGCCCGGGGGGCGCTTGGGACACTGAAGCTTTCTTT
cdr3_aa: CASSSPGGAWDTEAFF

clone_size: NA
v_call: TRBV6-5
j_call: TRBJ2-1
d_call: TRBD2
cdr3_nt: TGTGCCAGCAGGGGACTAGCGGGGTGGAATGAGCAGTTCTTC
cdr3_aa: CASRGLAGWNEQFF

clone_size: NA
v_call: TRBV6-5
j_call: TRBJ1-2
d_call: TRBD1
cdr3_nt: TGTGCCAGCACCGGGACAGGGGGCGCGAATGGCTACACCTTC
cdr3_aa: CASTGTGGANGYTF

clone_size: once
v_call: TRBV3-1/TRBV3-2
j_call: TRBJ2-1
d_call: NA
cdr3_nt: TGTGCCAGCAGCCAAGATATGAGCGAGTCCTACAATGAGCAGTTCTTC
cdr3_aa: CASSQDMSESYNEQFF

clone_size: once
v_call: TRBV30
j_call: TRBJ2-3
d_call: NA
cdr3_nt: TGTGCCTGGAGTGCATCTAGACAGGAGCCTAGCACAGATACGCAGTATTTT
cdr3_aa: CAWSASRQEPSTDTQYF

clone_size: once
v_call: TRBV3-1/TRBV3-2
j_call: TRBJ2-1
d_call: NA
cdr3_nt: TGTGCCAGCAGCCAAGAAGCTCGTCGTGCTATGGTCCATGAGCAGTTCTTC
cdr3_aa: CASSQEARRAMVHEQFF

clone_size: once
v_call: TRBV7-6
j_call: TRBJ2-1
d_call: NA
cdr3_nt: TGTGCCAGCAGCTCAACGCGGAATGAGCAGTTCTTC
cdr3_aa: CASSSTRNEQFF

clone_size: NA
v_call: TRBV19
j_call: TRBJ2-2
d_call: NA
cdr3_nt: TGTGCCAGTAGCCCTTGGCGGGGAGGCACCGGGGAGCTGTTTTTT
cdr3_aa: CASSPWRGGTGELFF

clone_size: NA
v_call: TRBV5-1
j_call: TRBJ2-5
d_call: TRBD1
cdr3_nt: TGCGCCAGCAGCCGACAGGGAGTTCAAGAGACCCAGTACTTC
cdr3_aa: CASSRQGVQETQYF

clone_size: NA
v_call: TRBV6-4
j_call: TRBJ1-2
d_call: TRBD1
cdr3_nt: TGTGCCAGCAGTGAAGTACAGGGGGCAGTCTATGGCTACACCTTC
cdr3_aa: CASSEVQGAVYGYTF

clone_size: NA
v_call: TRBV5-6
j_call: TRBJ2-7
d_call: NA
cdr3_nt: TGTGCCAGCAGCTTGCCGGGTAGTCGCGAGCAGTACTTC
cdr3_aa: CASSLPGSREQYF

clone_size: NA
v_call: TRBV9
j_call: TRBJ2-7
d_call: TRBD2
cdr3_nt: TGTGCCAGCAGCGTAGATTTGGGGAGGGCCTACGAGCAGTACTTC
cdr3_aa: CASSVDLGRAYEQYF

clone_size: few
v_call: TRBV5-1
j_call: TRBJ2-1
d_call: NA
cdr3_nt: TGCGCCAGCAGCCCCCCGGGAGATGAGCAGTTCTTC
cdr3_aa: CASSPPGDEQFF

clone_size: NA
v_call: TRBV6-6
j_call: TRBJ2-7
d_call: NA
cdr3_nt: TGTGCCAGCAGCCAGACGGGGTGCGAGCAGTACTTC
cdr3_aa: CASSQTGCEQYF

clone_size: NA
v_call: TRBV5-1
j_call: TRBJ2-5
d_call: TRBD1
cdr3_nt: TGCGCCAGCAGCTCCGACAGGGGTCGGCAAGAGACCCAGTACTTC
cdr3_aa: CASSSDRGRQETQYF

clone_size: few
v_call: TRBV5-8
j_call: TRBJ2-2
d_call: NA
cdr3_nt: TGTGCCAGCAGCCTGAACACCGGGGAGCTGTTTTTT
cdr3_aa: CASSLNTGELFF

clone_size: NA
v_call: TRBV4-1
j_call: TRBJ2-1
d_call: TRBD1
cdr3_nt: TGCGCCAGCAGTGGGACAGGGGACTTTAGCTCCTACAATGAGCAGTTCTTC
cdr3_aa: CASSGTGDFSSYNEQFF